This note documents a single T cell receptor beta chain sequence. This sample is drawn from a study of T cell changes during pregnancy in multiple sclerosis. The protocol was immunoSEQ multiplex PCR, while the TCRdb copy is restricted to in-frame clones and leaves out a portion. The table lists tens of thousands of clones, about 90% of them singletons. The CDR3 length is 13 residues. Germline V gene lookup returns CDR1 SQVTM and CDR2 ANQGSEA. The V and J ends lost 6 bases and 7 bases, in that order; junction bases with no gene match: 7. The rearrangement joins TRBV29-1 to TRBJ2-5, with TRBD2 matching over 11 bases. The TCR originated in a female donor in good health, enrolled as a control in a pregnancy study. This material consisted of peripheral blood, taken in the second trimester of pregnancy. The CDR3 DNA sequence: TGCAGCGTCCGACTAGCGGGATCGGGGACCCAGTACTTC. Protein product: CSVRLAGSGTQYF.